The rows below give T cell receptor beta chains drawn from one sample of a study of shared clonotypes between healthy human individuals. Some clones are missing from TCRdb's copy, which holds only in-frame ones; the method was immunoSEQ multiplex PCR. The sample has about 340,000 clones; less than 75% are singletons. Sequencing used memory CD4+ T cells sorted from blood. The receptor set was obtained from a man in his thirties or forties in good health. Each CDR3 is given with its conserved first and last residue. The order of the fields is clone size, D gene, J gene, V gene, CDR3 protein, CDR3 DNA. The D gene is left open where the match is weak. Where a row states a size, it is once, few, many or the class of an expanded clone; other rows omit it.

clone size: NA
D gene: NA
J gene: TRBJ2-7
V gene: TRBV29-1
CDR3 protein: CSVEGGTSTYEQYF
CDR3 DNA: TGCAGCGTTGAAGGAGGCACTTCGACCTACGAGCAGTACTTC

clone size: NA
D gene: TRBD2
J gene: TRBJ2-7
V gene: TRBV7-2
CDR3 protein: CASSLAGVAYEQYF
CDR3 DNA: TGTGCCAGCAGCTTGGCGGGAGTAGCCTACGAGCAGTACTTC

clone size: NA
D gene: TRBD1
J gene: TRBJ2-2
V gene: TRBV7-8
CDR3 protein: CASTQPSWDRVYTGELFF
CDR3 DNA: TGTGCCAGCACCCAACCTAGTTGGGACAGGGTTTACACCGGGGAGCTGTTTTTT

clone size: NA
D gene: NA
J gene: TRBJ1-6
V gene: TRBV7-9
CDR3 protein: CASSLVLDSPLHF
CDR3 DNA: TGTGCCAGCAGCTTAGTACTGGATTCACCCCTCCACTTT

clone size: NA
D gene: NA
J gene: TRBJ2-3
V gene: TRBV29-1
CDR3 protein: CSVAGASESTDTQYF
CDR3 DNA: TGCAGCGTTGCGGGGGCTAGCGAAAGCACAGATACGCAGTATTTT

clone size: NA
D gene: TRBD2
J gene: TRBJ2-5
V gene: TRBV6-5
CDR3 protein: CASGSGLAGLETQYF
CDR3 DNA: TGTGCCAGCGGCTCTGGACTAGCGGGGCTGGAGACCCAGTACTTC

clone size: NA
D gene: NA
J gene: TRBJ1-3
V gene: TRBV19
CDR3 protein: CASAGRTGNTIYF
CDR3 DNA: TGTGCCAGCGCAGGTAGAACTGGAAACACCATATATTTT

clone size: NA
D gene: TRBD2
J gene: TRBJ2-1
V gene: TRBV5-1
CDR3 protein: CASSSPSGSVNEQFF
CDR3 DNA: TGCGCCAGCAGCTCCCCTAGCGGGAGCGTCAATGAGCAGTTCTTC

clone size: NA
D gene: NA
J gene: TRBJ2-1
V gene: TRBV7-2
CDR3 protein: CASSLPDKGPSRGEQFF
CDR3 DNA: TGTGCCAGCAGCTTACCCGACAAGGGGCCGTCCAGGGGTGAGCAGTTCTTC

clone size: NA
D gene: TRBD1
J gene: TRBJ2-6
V gene: TRBV29-1
CDR3 protein: CSVRDRGVSGANVLTF
CDR3 DNA: TGCAGCGTTAGGGACAGGGGGGTCTCTGGGGCCAACGTCCTGACTTTC

clone size: few
D gene: NA
J gene: TRBJ1-1
V gene: TRBV28
CDR3 protein: CASSQDRRRAFF
CDR3 DNA: TGTGCCAGCAGCCAAGACAGGAGGCGAGCTTTCTTT

clone size: NA
D gene: NA
J gene: TRBJ1-3
V gene: TRBV18
CDR3 protein: CASSPSPPYSGNTIYF
CDR3 DNA: TGTGCCAGCTCACCGTCGCCTCCCTACTCTGGAAACACCATATATTTT

clone size: NA
D gene: NA
J gene: TRBJ1-1
V gene: TRBV27
CDR3 protein: CASSSSNTLGRHTEAFF
CDR3 DNA: TGTGCCAGCAGTTCCTCTAATACTTTGGGTAGGCACACTGAAGCTTTCTTT

clone size: NA
D gene: NA
J gene: TRBJ2-5
V gene: TRBV18
CDR3 protein: CASSPSQQETQYF
CDR3 DNA: TGTGCCAGCTCACCCTCACAGCAAGAGACCCAGTACTTC

clone size: NA
D gene: NA
J gene: TRBJ2-2
V gene: TRBV7-6
CDR3 protein: CASSPNRGELFF
CDR3 DNA: TGTGCCAGCAGCCCCAATCGGGGGGAGCTGTTTTTT

clone size: NA
D gene: NA
J gene: TRBJ1-5
V gene: TRBV7-6
CDR3 protein: CASSRDSNQPQHF
CDR3 DNA: TGTGCCAGCAGCAGAGATAGCAATCAGCCCCAGCATTTT

clone size: NA
D gene: NA
J gene: TRBJ2-3
V gene: TRBV28
CDR3 protein: CASSLGGGVTDTQYF
CDR3 DNA: TGTGCCAGCAGTTTGGGAGGGGGGGTCACAGATACGCAGTATTTT

clone size: NA
D gene: NA
J gene: TRBJ2-7
V gene: TRBV15
CDR3 protein: CATSSPHRDPFRDEQYF
CDR3 DNA: TGTGCCACCAGCAGTCCCCACCGGGACCCATTCCGGGACGAGCAGTACTTC

clone size: NA
D gene: TRBD2
J gene: TRBJ2-2
V gene: TRBV27
CDR3 protein: CASNKGLAGVGELFF
CDR3 DNA: TGTGCCAGCAATAAGGGACTAGCGGGAGTCGGGGAGCTGTTTTTT

clone size: NA
D gene: TRBD2
J gene: TRBJ2-1
V gene: TRBV7-2
CDR3 protein: CASSVHLAGVPNEQFF
CDR3 DNA: TGTGCCAGCAGCGTTCATCTAGCGGGAGTCCCGAATGAGCAGTTCTTC

clone size: few
D gene: NA
J gene: TRBJ2-3
V gene: TRBV5-5
CDR3 protein: CASSLESTDTQYF
CDR3 DNA: TGTGCCAGCAGCTTGGAGAGTACAGATACGCAGTATTTT

clone size: once
D gene: TRBD1
J gene: TRBJ1-4
V gene: TRBV7-9
CDR3 protein: CASSLGTDSQEKLFF
CDR3 DNA: TGTGCCAGCAGTCTTGGGACAGATTCTCAGGAAAAACTGTTTTTT

clone size: NA
D gene: NA
J gene: TRBJ2-7
V gene: TRBV28
CDR3 protein: CASSLQDIYSYEQYF
CDR3 DNA: TGTGCCAGCAGTTTGCAGGACATATACTCCTACGAGCAGTACTTC

clone size: NA
D gene: NA
J gene: TRBJ1-1
V gene: TRBV25-1
CDR3 protein: CASSESAGTEAFF
CDR3 DNA: TGTGCCAGCAGTGAATCAGCAGGCACTGAAGCTTTCTTT

clone size: NA
D gene: TRBD2
J gene: TRBJ2-3
V gene: TRBV5-1
CDR3 protein: CASSLLAGAGTSGTDTQYF
CDR3 DNA: TGCGCCAGCAGCTTGTTAGCTGGAGCCGGGACTAGCGGCACAGATACGCAGTATTTT

clone size: NA
D gene: TRBD1
J gene: TRBJ1-2
V gene: TRBV28
CDR3 protein: CASSSPGQGSGYGYTF
CDR3 DNA: TGTGCCAGCAGTTCCCCGGGACAGGGATCCGGCTATGGCTACACCTTC

clone size: NA
D gene: NA
J gene: TRBJ2-7
V gene: TRBV5-1
CDR3 protein: CASSFDTGSYEQYF
CDR3 DNA: TGCGCCAGCAGCTTCGATACAGGGTCCTACGAGCAGTACTTC

clone size: NA
D gene: NA
J gene: TRBJ2-7
V gene: TRBV5-1
CDR3 protein: CASSKQGLEQYF
CDR3 DNA: TGCGCCAGCAGCAAGCAAGGTCTCGAGCAGTACTTC

clone size: NA
D gene: NA
J gene: TRBJ2-3
V gene: TRBV19
CDR3 protein: CASSFQGRWDTQYF
CDR3 DNA: TGTGCCAGTAGTTTTCAGGGTCGTTGGGATACGCAGTATTTT

clone size: few
D gene: NA
J gene: TRBJ1-3
V gene: TRBV13
CDR3 protein: CASSFLSGNTIYF
CDR3 DNA: TGTGCCAGCAGCTTCCTCTCTGGAAACACCATATATTTT

clone size: NA
D gene: TRBD2
J gene: TRBJ2-2
V gene: TRBV2
CDR3 protein: CASHKERGIAGELFF
CDR3 DNA: TGTGCCAGCCATAAGGAGCGGGGGATTGCCGGGGAGCTGTTTTTT

clone size: NA
D gene: NA
J gene: TRBJ2-3
V gene: TRBV2
CDR3 protein: CASIWGERWDTQYF
CDR3 DNA: TGTGCCAGCATCTGGGGGGAGAGATGGGATACGCAGTATTTT

clone size: NA
D gene: TRBD1
J gene: TRBJ1-5
V gene: TRBV28
CDR3 protein: CASSLVSRGHQPQHF
CDR3 DNA: TGTGCCAGCAGTTTGGTCAGCAGGGGGCATCAGCCCCAGCATTTT

clone size: few
D gene: NA
J gene: TRBJ2-5
V gene: TRBV11-3
CDR3 protein: CASSLGAAETQYF
CDR3 DNA: TGTGCCAGCAGCTTAGGGGCGGCAGAGACCCAGTACTTC

clone size: NA
D gene: NA
J gene: TRBJ2-7
V gene: TRBV29-1
CDR3 protein: CSVSWLDRTQYF
CDR3 DNA: TGCAGCGTCTCCTGGCTTGACAGGACGCAGTACTTC